This TCR beta chain was observed in a study of T cell clonality in common variable immunodeficiency. This CDR3 comprises 13 residues. At least ten counts were recorded for this clone. What it binds is not known. The read ends 3 residues before the CDR3 terminus; that terminus is restored from the germline J gene. General study findings and limits: In common variable immunodeficiency, TCR beta chains reportedly carried fewer deletions and N-nucleotide insertions. T cell subpopulation sequencing would be needed to explain CVID clonality.

Produced via immunoSEQ multiplex PCR; TCRdb's table is partial and in-frame only. The data show about 26,000 clones, with none appearing a single time. This receptor was taken from a human donor with common variable immunodeficiency. This chain uses TRBV12-3 or TRBV12-4 with TRBJ1-2; TRBD1 agrees at 9 bases. The source material was peripheral blood mononuclear cells. Partial CDR3 DNA: TGTGCCAGCAGGGGGACAGGGTCTGAGCGC. This codes for CASRGTGSER. The entire CDR3 is CASRGTGSERYTF.